This T cell receptor beta chain was obtained from a study of T cell responses to AZD1222 COVID-19 vaccine. Regarding the study as a whole: The donor cohort was predominantly white British with a female majority, and clonal diversity may have been underestimated. Nearly half of unique spike-specific TCRs reportedly avoided B.1.351 and B.1.1.7 mutated regions.

Combined were second doses at about 4 or about 12 weeks. Concerning this clone itself: The antigen is undetermined.

Using immunoSEQ multiplex PCR, the repertoire was profiled, and TCRdb retains in-frame clones only, with some absent. There are roughly 150,000 clones in the sample; approximately 91% occur only once, and less than 1.6% lies in the top ten. The input for sequencing was peripheral blood, taken 28 days after the second AZD1222 dose. The receptor's source is an adult who received the AZD1222 COVID-19 vaccine.

In DNA, the CDR3 is TGTGCCAGCCGGACAGGCCACTCCTACGAGCAGTACTTC. Translation: CASRTGHSYEQYF. The chain recombines TRBV27 with TRBJ2-7; TRBD1 aligns across 7 bases. The CDR3 loop spans 13 amino acids. Germline CDR1 reads MNHEY; CDR2 reads SMNVEV (reference sequence). With V trimmed by 8 bases and J by 0 bases, 4 bases remained unmatched.